This T cell receptor beta chain was documented in a study of identical twins. CDR3 size: 14 residues. Trimming stripped 6 bases from V and 2 bases from J, with 16 bases between. Germline V gene lookup returns CDR1 DFQATT and CDR2 SNEGSKA (reference sequence). Whole-study results and caveats: The more abundant beta clonotypes in cord blood had fewer insertions, and memory repertoires did not show this. Invariant MAIT and iNKT cells are populations that could partly confound zero-insertion analyses.

There are a few counts of this clonotype. The antigen remains unidentified. Template switching introduced a universal primer site, and the cDNA bore unique molecular identifiers. TCRdb re-called the 5' RACE reads with MiXCR, one entry per CDR3 protein. The sample holds 200,000 to 300,000 distinct CDR3 sequences; roughly 10% are singletons and the top ten take 8% to 10%. This TCR came from a man between 45 and 60 years old in good health. The chain has TRBV20-1 and TRBJ1-2; D possibly corresponds to TRBD1 (6 bases). Sequenced sample: memory T cells sorted from blood. The CDR3 bases are TGCAGTGCAGGGGAGGGGGGCAGAAACTATGGCTACACCTTC. The encoded protein is CSAGEGGRNYGYTF.